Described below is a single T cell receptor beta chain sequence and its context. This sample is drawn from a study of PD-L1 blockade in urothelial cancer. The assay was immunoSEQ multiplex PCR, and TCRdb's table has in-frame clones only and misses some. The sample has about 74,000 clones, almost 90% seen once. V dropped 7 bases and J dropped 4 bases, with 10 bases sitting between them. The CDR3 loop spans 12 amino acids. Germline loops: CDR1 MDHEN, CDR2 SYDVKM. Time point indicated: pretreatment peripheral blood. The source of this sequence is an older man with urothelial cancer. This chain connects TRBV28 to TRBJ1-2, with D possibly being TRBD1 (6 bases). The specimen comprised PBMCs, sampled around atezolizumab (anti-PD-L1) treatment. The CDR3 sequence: CASNDRPYGYTF. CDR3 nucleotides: TGTGCCAGCAATGACAGGCCCTATGGCTACACCTTC.